The source of this T cell receptor (beta chain) is a study of T cells in Graves' hyperthyroidism and ophthalmopathy. Findings and caveats of the study: Stable hyperthyroidism was told apart from ophthalmopathy by a model built on 13 V-J features.

RNA transcripts yielded amplified TCR beta CDR3 regions. The study used the HTBI primer set for a first-round RT-PCR of the TCR CDR3. Via MiXCR, TCRdb re-called the multiplex PCR reads, giving one row per CDR3 protein. This table holds about 680,000 distinct CDR3 sequences, roughly 32% found once. Details on this clonotype: The antigen remains unidentified.

The CDR3 covers 16 residues. V lost 3 bases, J lost 7 bases, and 22 bases lay in between. Germline CDR1 and CDR2: SGHDT and YYEEEE. The material sequenced was blood. The sequence was obtained from a woman aged 40 to 55 with Graves' hyperthyroidism. This chain connects TRBV5-6 to TRBJ2-5; a possible D gene is TRBD1 (6 bases). The CDR3 reads CASSSGWESIGGTQYF. DNA for the CDR3: TGTGCCAGCAGCTCAGGGTGGGAGTCGATAGGGGGGACCCAGTACTTC.